One sample yielded the 30 T cell receptor beta chains listed below, sequenced in a study of cytomegalovirus exposure and HLA in healthy donors. Profiling relied on immunoSEQ multiplex PCR, and the TCRdb table lists in-frame clones only, not all of them. The sample includes some 56,000 clones, over 85% of them seen just once. Material for sequencing was PBMCs. These TCRs come from a man aged 18 to 29 in good health and CMV-seronegative.

The rearrangement joins TRBV6-5 to TRBJ1-4; D is undetermined. The V end lost 4 bases, the J end lost 3 bases, and 9 bases lay between the germline ends. The CDR3 is made up of 14 amino acids. Germline CDR1 reads MNHEY; CDR2 reads SVGAGI. In DNA, the CDR3 is TGTGCCAGCAGTTCGGGAACGTCTAATGAAAAACTGTTTTTT. Its protein is CASSSGTSNEKLFF.

The chain has TRBV11-2 and TRBJ2-2, with 16 bases lining up with TRBD2. The V gene's germline CDR1 is SGHAT and CDR2 FQNNGV. The V gene end was trimmed by 0 bases and the J gene end by 4 bases; junction bases not matched to a gene: 5. The CDR3 totals 19 residues. This chain's CDR3 is CASSLDGTSGRVSTGELFF. The DNA of the CDR3 is TGTGCCAGCAGCTTAGATGGGACTAGCGGGAGGGTGAGCACCGGGGAGCTGTTTTTT. Filled out from reference TRBV11-2 and TRBJ2-2, the complete variable domain reads EAGVAQSPRYKIIEKRQSVAFWCNPISGHATLYWYQQILGQGPKLLIQFQNNGVVDDSQLPKDRFSAERLKGVDSTLKIQPAKLEDSAVYLCASSLDGTSGRVSTGELFFGEGSRLTVL.

The chain couples TRBV28 to TRBJ1-4; TRBD1 might be the D (6 bases). CDR3 size: 16 residues. The V gene lost 5 bases and the J gene lost 4 bases, with 17 bases spanning the gap. CDR1 is MDHEN and CDR2 is SYDVKM in the germline V gene. CDR3 bases: TGTGCCAGCAGTCCCCCCCCAGGACAGATTAATGAAAAACTGTTTTTT. It is translated as CASSPPPGQINEKLFF. The full variable domain, rest sourced from reference TRBV28 and TRBJ1-4, is DVKVTQSSRYLVKRTGEKVFLECVQDMDHENMFWYRQDPGLGLRLIYFSYDVKMKEKGDIPEGYSVSREKKERFSLILESASTNQTSMYLCASSPPPGQINEKLFFGSGTQLSVL.

The chain is built from TRBV27 and TRBJ2-7; 7 bases are shared with TRBD2. J lost 0 bases, V lost 6 bases, and 8 bases had no gene match. The CDR3 has 15 amino acids. Germline CDR1 reads MNHEY; CDR2 reads SMNVEV (reference sequence). The CDR3 region is CASSHTGLNSYEQYF. CDR3 in DNA: TGTGCCAGCAGCCACACGGGACTAAACTCCTACGAGCAGTACTTC.

The genes are TRBV5-1 and TRBJ2-3; D may be TRBD2 (7 bases). Trimming pared 7 bases from V and 1 base from J, leaving 16 bases between. The CDR3 spans 15 residues. Germline V gene data show CDR1 as SGHRS and CDR2 as YFSETQ. CDR3 protein: CASQRGGRGTDTQYF. The CDR3 nucleotides are TGCGCCAGCCAGAGGGGGGGCCGGGGCACAGATACGCAGTATTTT.

This sequence joins TRBV5-4 and TRBJ2-3, with 8 bases fitting TRBD1. V dropped 0 bases and J dropped 3; count of bases not matched to a gene: 6. The CDR3 consists of 16 residues. Germline V gives CDR1 SGHNT, CDR2 YYREEE (reference sequence). CDR3 sequence: CASSLDRRGHTDTQYF. The CDR3 nucleotides are TGTGCCAGCAGCTTGGATCGCAGGGGGCATACAGATACGCAGTATTTT.

CDR3 coding DNA: TGTGCCAGCAGCCCACCCGGGGGGGAGGTGGCTGAGCAGTTCTTC. Translation gives CASSPPGGEVAEQFF. V and J are TRBV7-9 and TRBJ2-1; 8 positions match TRBD2. J was trimmed by 9 bases and V by 5 bases; bases with no gene match: 12. Germline-derived CDR1 and CDR2 are SEHNR and FQNEAQ (reference sequence). This CDR3 has 15 residues.

The chain links TRBV7-9 to TRBJ2-1; 8 bases agree with TRBD2. Germline V CDR1 and CDR2: SEHNR, FQNEAQ (reference sequence). This CDR3 contains 16 residues. Trimming took 5 bases from V and 2 from J; bases not matched to a gene: 8. The DNA of the CDR3 is TGTGCCAGCAGCCTTAGGGCTAGCGGGCCCTACAATGAGCAGTTCTTC. This codes for CASSLRASGPYNEQFF.

This clone was counted a single time. The rearrangement uses TRBV5-1 and TRBJ2-5; 7 bases fit TRBD1. Germline lookup yields CDR1 SGHRS and CDR2 YFSETQ. This CDR3 has 15 amino acids. With V trimmed by 4 bases and J by 5 bases, 11 bases remained unmatched. CDR3 loop: CASSTRTGIVETQYF. The CDR3 DNA follows: TGCGCCAGCAGCACGCGGACAGGTATTGTGGAGACCCAGTACTTC.

A single count supports this clone. The rearrangement joins TRBV6-1 to TRBJ2-4; TRBD2 aligns across 11 bases. Germline-derived CDR1 and CDR2 are MNHNS and SASEGT. The CDR3 contains 17 residues. Germline trimming cut 4 bases from V and 0 bases from J; bases unmatched to any gene: 5. The CDR3 DNA reads as TGTGCCAGCAGTGGACTAGCGGGGACTATAGCCAAAAACATTCAGTACTTC. Translation: CASSGLAGTIAKNIQYF.

V gene TRBV6-6 combines with J gene TRBJ2-5, with 8 positions matching TRBD1. V was clipped by 7 bases and J by 4 bases; unmatched bases: 5. This CDR3 comprises 13 residues. The germline V gene has CDR1 MNHNY and CDR2 SVGAGI (reference sequence). The CDR3 loop is CASTQGARETQYF. CDR3 sequence (DNA): TGTGCCAGCACGCAGGGGGCAAGAGAGACCCAGTACTTC.

V is TRBV5-8 and J is TRBJ1-2; weak D call: TRBD1 (6 bases). This CDR3 spans 15 amino acids. The V end lost 4 bases, the J end lost 5 bases, and 18 bases lay between the germline ends. The germline V gene has CDR1 SGHTS and CDR2 YDEGEE. The CDR3 loop reads CASSIQHQGWYGYTF. The CDR3, as DNA: TGTGCCAGCAGCATACAACACCAGGGGTGGTATGGCTACACCTTC.

This clone was observed once. The J gene is TRBJ2-5, the V gene TRBV7-9; possible D gene TRBD1, 5 bases. CDR3 length: 13 residues. In germline, CDR1 is SEHNR, CDR2 FQNEAQ (reference sequence). The CDR3: CVGVNPWEETQYF. The DNA of the CDR3 is TGTGTAGGGGTAAATCCGTGGGAAGAGACCCAGTACTTC.

This chain uses TRBV6-5 with TRBJ2-6, with D unresolved. Trimming took 2 bases from V and 4 from J, leaving 9 bases between them. Germline V CDR1 and CDR2: MNHEY, SVGAGI. The CDR3 has 15 amino acids. In DNA, the CDR3 is TGTGCCAGCAGTTACGACACGTGGGGGGCCAACGTCCTGACTTTC. The encoded protein is CASSYDTWGANVLTF.

This chain connects TRBV19 to TRBJ2-1, with 10 nucleotides matching TRBD2. J was trimmed by 8 bases and V by 3 bases; bases with no gene match: 7. From germline, CDR1 is LNHDA and CDR2 SQIVND (reference sequence). The CDR3 is 15 amino acids. The CDR3 region is CASSMSSGRFDEQFF. The CDR3 nucleotides are TGTGCCAGTAGTATGTCTAGCGGGAGATTCGATGAGCAGTTCTTC.

The V gene is TRBV7-8, the J gene TRBJ2-1, with TRBD2 identical over 12 bases. CDR1 and CDR2 (germline): SGHVS, FQNEAQ. V lost 5 bases and J lost 8; bases outside the gene matches: 7. This CDR3 region has 15 residues. CDR3 protein: CASSETSGSGDEQFF. The CDR3 nucleotides read TGTGCCAGCAGCGAGACTAGCGGGAGTGGGGATGAGCAGTTCTTC.

V and J are TRBV5-1 and TRBJ1-1; 8 nucleotides agree with TRBD1. Trimming took 3 bases from V and 4 from J; bases not matched to a gene: 2. Germline CDR1 SGHRS, CDR2 YFSETQ. This CDR3 comprises 13 residues. This CDR3 is CASSSTGGTEAFF. As DNA, the CDR3 is TGCGCCAGCAGCTCTACAGGGGGCACTGAAGCTTTCTTT.

The chain carries TRBV5-1 and TRBJ2-7, with TRBD2 as a possible D gene (5 bases). Trimming took off 4 bases at V and 5 bases at J, with 19 bases between the two ends. The V gene's germline CDR1 is SGHRS and CDR2 YFSETQ. CDR3 length: 15 residues. CDR3 coding DNA: TGCGCCAGCAGCACATCCGGGGTCAAGCTGAACGAGCAGTACTTC. As protein: CASSTSGVKLNEQYF.

CDR3 region: CASSLGSHWQYF. In nucleotides, the CDR3 is TGTGCCAGCAGCTTGGGCTCTCACTGGCAGTACTTC. V is TRBV5-6 and J is TRBJ2-7; no clear D. The germline gives CDR1 SGHDT, CDR2 YYEEEE. This CDR3 is built from 12 residues. Deletions cut 0 bases from V and 9 bases from J, with 10 bases between.

This chain connects TRBV21-1 to TRBJ2-7; the D call in the table, TRBD2, was not verified against the DNA. TRBV21-1 is marked as a pseudogene. There are 15 residues in the CDR3. The CDR3 region has the DNA TGTGCCAGCAGCTACCGGGACTGTTCTACCTACGAGCAGTACTTC. This translates into CASSYRDCSTYEQYF.

The chain joins TRBV4-3 to TRBJ2-2, with 9 bases that match TRBD1. The CDR3 spans 17 residues. Germline V CDR1 and CDR2: LGHNA, YSLEER. The V and J ends lost 4 bases and 5 bases, in that order; junction bases with no gene match: 11. The CDR3 DNA reads as TGCGCCAGCAGCCCCGAGATGGGACAGGGAGGGACCGGGGAGCTGTTTTTT. Its translation: CASSPEMGQGGTGELFF.

J is TRBJ2-7 and V is TRBV10-3; TRBD2 matches at 7 bases. The CDR3 spans 14 residues. V dropped 6 bases and J dropped 1; count of bases not matched to a gene: 6. Germline V lookup: CDR1 ENHRY, CDR2 SYGVKD. The CDR3 region is CAIRRLAGSYEQYF. In DNA form, the CDR3 reads TGTGCCATCAGAAGACTAGCAGGGTCCTACGAGCAGTACTTC.

The chain couples TRBV28 to TRBJ2-1, with 7 bases matching TRBD2. V shed 8 bases, J shed 0 bases, and the junction held 4 bases outside the gene matches. Germline CDR1 is MDHEN and CDR2 is SYDVKM. The CDR3 has 14 residues. This CDR3 is CASGIAGSYNEQFF. As DNA, the CDR3 is TGTGCCAGCGGGATAGCGGGCTCCTACAATGAGCAGTTCTTC.

This chain links TRBV4-1 with TRBJ2-4; TRBD2 matches 9 bases. The V segment lost 3 bases and the J segment 0 bases; nucleotides outside the gene matches: 9. Germline CDR1 and CDR2: MGHRA and YSYEKL. The CDR3 runs 18 residues. The CDR3 DNA follows: TGCGCCAGCAGCCACTATTTAGCGGGGGTCATAGCCAAAAACATTCAGTACTTC. Its protein product is CASSHYLAGVIAKNIQYF.

The chain recombines TRBV4-1 with TRBJ2-4, with 8 positions matching TRBD2. The CDR3 contains 16 residues. Germline V gene sequence: CDR1 MGHRA, CDR2 YSYEKL. V dropped 2 bases and J dropped 8; count of bases not matched to a gene: 11. The chain's CDR3 is CASSQKRQGRGDIQYF. DNA of the CDR3: TGCGCCAGCAGCCAAAAACGTCAGGGGCGGGGGGACATTCAGTACTTC.

The J gene is TRBJ1-2, the V gene TRBV6-5; TRBD1 might be the D (6 bases). The V gene lost 6 bases and the J gene lost 6 bases, with 17 bases spanning the gap. The CDR3 loop spans 14 amino acids. The V gene's germline CDR1 is MNHEY and CDR2 SVGAGI. This chain's CDR3 is CASRTAGGRDGYTF. In nucleotides, the CDR3 is TGTGCCAGCAGAACGGCGGGGGGCAGGGATGGCTACACCTTC.

The rearrangement joins TRBV19 to TRBJ1-5, with a weak D call TRBD1 (5 bases). V was shortened by 2 bases and J by 6 bases, with 17 bases between the two germline ends. The CDR3 contains 16 residues. In germline, CDR1 is LNHDA, CDR2 SQIVND (reference sequence). CDR3 protein: CASSILGQALGQPQHF. In DNA, the CDR3 is TGTGCCAGTAGTATATTGGGGCAGGCGCTGGGTCAGCCCCAGCATTTT.

This chain uses TRBV6-5 with TRBJ1-2; D unclear. The germline V gene encodes CDR1 MNHEY and CDR2 SVGAGI. The CDR3 length is 14 residues. Trimming removed 6 bases at V and 3 bases at J, with 14 bases between. CDR3 in DNA: TGTGCCAGCAGGGCCGGCGGCGGCTACTATGGCTACACCTTC. It codes for CASRAGGGYYGYTF.

The chain employs TRBV5-1 and TRBJ2-1; D is unclear. The V and J ends lost 9 bases and 0 bases respectively, with 16 bases between them. Germline values: CDR1 SGHRS, CDR2 YFSETQ. The CDR3 is 15 residues long. In nucleotides, the CDR3 is TGCGCCACCGCTCCGGTAGCCAGCTCCTACAATGAGCAGTTCTTC. Residues: CATAPVASSYNEQFF.

The chain carries TRBV10-3 and TRBJ2-2; D is undetermined. Per germline, CDR1 ENHRY and CDR2 SYGVKD. Trimming stripped 6 bases from V and 0 bases from J, with 5 bases between. The CDR3 has 13 amino acids. In DNA, the CDR3 is TGTGCCATCAGGGGCGCGAACACCGGGGAGCTGTTTTTT. This gives the protein CAIRGANTGELFF.